A single T cell receptor (beta chain) is shown here with its context. Replicate PCRs run on unsorted PBMC used around 0.3 ug DNA, which was approximately 29,000 T cell genomes. Authors' analysis steps: Junction-only sequences produced by ImmunoSEQ had no quality scores, so filtering differed. The repertoire was sequenced with immunoSEQ multiplex PCR; TCRdb's copy has only in-frame clones and lacks some. Clone size and V and J calls were adopted from that table, with D and trimming inferred from the DNA. The data contain hundreds of thousands of clones, approximately 71% of them singletons. Every contributor of samples was a Caucasian grown-up residing in Nashville, Tennessee. CDR1 and CDR2 from the germline V gene are SGHAT and FQNNGV. Trimming removed 5 bases from V and 3 bases from J, with 10 bases in between. The CDR3 contains 14 residues. The data stem from a study of shared clonotypes between healthy human individuals.

The sample consisted of PBMCs. The clonotype was recovered from a woman between 35 and 50 years old in good health. Some clones in this sample may be carry-over from other donors' samples. This chain uses TRBV11-2 with TRBJ2-2; D might be TRBD1 or TRBD2, each matching 5 bases. The DNA for the CDR3 is TGTGCCAGCAGCCCAGGGACCTACACCGGGGAGCTGTTTTTT. Translated: CASSPGTYTGELFF. Together with reference TRBV11-2 and TRBJ2-2, the CDR3 gives the full variable domain: EAGVAQSPRYKIIEKRQSVAFWCNPISGHATLYWYQQILGQGPKLLIQFQNNGVVDDSQLPKDRFSAERLKGVDSTLKIQPAKLEDSAVYLCASSPGTYTGELFFGEGSRLTVL.